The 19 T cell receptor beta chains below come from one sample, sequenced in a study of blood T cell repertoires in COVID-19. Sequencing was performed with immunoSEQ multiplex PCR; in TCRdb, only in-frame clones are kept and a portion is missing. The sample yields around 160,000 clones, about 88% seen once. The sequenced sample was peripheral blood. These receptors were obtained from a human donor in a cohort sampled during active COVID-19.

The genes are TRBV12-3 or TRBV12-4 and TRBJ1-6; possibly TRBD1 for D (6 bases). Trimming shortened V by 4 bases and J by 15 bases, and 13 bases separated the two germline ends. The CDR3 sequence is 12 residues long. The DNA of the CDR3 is TGTGCCAGCAGTTCCGACAGGCAAAGCCTCCACTTT. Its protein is CASSSDRQSLHF.

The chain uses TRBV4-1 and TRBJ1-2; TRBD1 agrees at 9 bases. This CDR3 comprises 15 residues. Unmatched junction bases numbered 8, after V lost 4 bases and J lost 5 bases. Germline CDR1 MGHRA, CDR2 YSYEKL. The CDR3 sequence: CASSLAGQGLYGYTF. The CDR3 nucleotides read TGCGCCAGCAGCCTCGCCGGACAGGGGTTGTATGGCTACACCTTC.

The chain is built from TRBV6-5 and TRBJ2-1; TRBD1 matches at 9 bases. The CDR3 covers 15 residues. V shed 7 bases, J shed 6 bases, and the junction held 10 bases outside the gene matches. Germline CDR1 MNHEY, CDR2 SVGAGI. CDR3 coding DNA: TGTGCCAGCATGGAGGGACAGGGCGAAATCAATGAGCAGTTCTTC. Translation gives CASMEGQGEINEQFF.

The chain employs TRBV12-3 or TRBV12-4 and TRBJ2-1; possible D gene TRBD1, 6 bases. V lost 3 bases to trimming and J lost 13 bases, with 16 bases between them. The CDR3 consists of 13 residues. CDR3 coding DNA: TGTGCCAGCAGTTTTCTTCAGGGGCAGGTCCAGTTCTTC. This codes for CASSFLQGQVQFF.

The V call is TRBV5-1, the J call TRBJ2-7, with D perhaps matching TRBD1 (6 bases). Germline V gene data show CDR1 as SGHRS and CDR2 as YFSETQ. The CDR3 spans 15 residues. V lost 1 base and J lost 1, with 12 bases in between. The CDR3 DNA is TGCGCCAGCAGCTTGTCTACAGGGAGTTCCTACGAGCAGTACTTC. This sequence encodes CASSLSTGSSYEQYF.

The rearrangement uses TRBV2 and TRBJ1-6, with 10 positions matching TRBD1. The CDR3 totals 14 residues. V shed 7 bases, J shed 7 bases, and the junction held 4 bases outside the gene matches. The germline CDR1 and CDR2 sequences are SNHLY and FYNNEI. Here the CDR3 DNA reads TGTGCCAGCACTAGACAGGGGGCGAATTCACCCCTCCACTTT. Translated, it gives CASTRQGANSPLHF. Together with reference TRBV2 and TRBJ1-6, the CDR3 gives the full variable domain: EPEVTQTPSHQVTQMGQEVILRCVPISNHLYFYWYRQILGQKVEFLVSFYNNEISEKSEIFDDQFSVERPDGSNFTLKIRSTKLEDSAMYFCASTRQGANSPLHFGNGTRLTVT.

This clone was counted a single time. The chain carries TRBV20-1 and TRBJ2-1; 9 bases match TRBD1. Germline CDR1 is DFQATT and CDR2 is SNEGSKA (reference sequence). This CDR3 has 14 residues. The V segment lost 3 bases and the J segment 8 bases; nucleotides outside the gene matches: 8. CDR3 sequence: CSASINRGLHEQFF. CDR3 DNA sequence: TGCAGTGCTAGTATTAACAGGGGGCTCCATGAGCAGTTCTTC.

The CDR3 bases are TGTGCCAGCAGTTTATCGCCCAACATGAACACTGAAGCTTTCTTT. Protein sequence: CASSLSPNMNTEAFF. The chain recombines TRBV28 with TRBJ1-1; D remains unclear. Germline V lookup: CDR1 MDHEN, CDR2 SYDVKM. Trimming took 1 base from V and 0 from J, leaving 9 bases between them. CDR3 length equals 15 residues.

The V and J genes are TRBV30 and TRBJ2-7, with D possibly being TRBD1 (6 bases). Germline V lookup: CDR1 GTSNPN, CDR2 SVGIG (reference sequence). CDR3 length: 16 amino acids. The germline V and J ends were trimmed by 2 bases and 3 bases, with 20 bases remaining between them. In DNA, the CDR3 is TGTGCCTGGAGTAAAAAGGACAGCAGCTTTATCTACGAGCAGTACTTC. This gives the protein CAWSKKDSSFIYEQYF.

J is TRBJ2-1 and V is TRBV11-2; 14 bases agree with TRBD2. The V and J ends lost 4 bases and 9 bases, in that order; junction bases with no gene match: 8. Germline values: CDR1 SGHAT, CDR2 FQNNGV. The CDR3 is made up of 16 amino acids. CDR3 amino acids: CASSSGLAGGGVEQFF. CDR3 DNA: TGTGCCAGCAGCTCCGGACTAGCGGGAGGAGGAGTTGAGCAGTTCTTC. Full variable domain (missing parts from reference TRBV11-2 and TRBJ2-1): EAGVAQSPRYKIIEKRQSVAFWCNPISGHATLYWYQQILGQGPKLLIQFQNNGVVDDSQLPKDRFSAERLKGVDSTLKIQPAKLEDSAVYLCASSSGLAGGGVEQFFGPGTRLTVL.

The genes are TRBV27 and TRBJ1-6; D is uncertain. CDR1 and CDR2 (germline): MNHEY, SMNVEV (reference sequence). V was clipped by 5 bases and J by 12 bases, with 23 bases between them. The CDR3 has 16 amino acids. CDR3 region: CASSRGPGIEVVPLHF. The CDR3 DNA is TGTGCCAGCAGTCGCGGACCGGGAATCGAGGTGGTACCCCTCCACTTT.

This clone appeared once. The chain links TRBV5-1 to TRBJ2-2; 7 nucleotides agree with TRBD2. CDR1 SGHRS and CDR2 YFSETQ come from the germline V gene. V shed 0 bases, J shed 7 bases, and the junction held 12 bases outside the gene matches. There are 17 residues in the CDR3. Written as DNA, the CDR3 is TGCGCCAGCAGCTTGGCCGGGCCGGAGCGGGGAAACGGGGAGCTGTTTTTT. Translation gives CASSLAGPERGNGELFF.

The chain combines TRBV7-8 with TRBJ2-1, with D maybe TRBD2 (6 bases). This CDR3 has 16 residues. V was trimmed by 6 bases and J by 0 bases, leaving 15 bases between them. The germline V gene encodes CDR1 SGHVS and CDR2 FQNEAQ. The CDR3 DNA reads TGTGCCAGCAGGCCTACGGGGCGGGGCTCCTACAATGAGCAGTTCTTC. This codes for CASRPTGRGSYNEQFF.

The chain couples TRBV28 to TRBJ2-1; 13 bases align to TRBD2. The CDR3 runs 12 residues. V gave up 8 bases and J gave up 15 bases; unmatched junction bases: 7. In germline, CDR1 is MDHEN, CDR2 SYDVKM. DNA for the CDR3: TGTGCCAGCGGGACTAGCGGGACAAATTTGTTCTTC. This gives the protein CASGTSGTNLFF.

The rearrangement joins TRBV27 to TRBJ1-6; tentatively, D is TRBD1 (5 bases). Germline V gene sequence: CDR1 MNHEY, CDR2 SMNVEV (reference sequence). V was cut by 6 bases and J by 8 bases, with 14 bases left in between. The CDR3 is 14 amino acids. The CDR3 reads CASSPRGEDSPLHF. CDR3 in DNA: TGTGCCAGCAGCCCTAGGGGTGAGGATTCACCCCTCCACTTT.

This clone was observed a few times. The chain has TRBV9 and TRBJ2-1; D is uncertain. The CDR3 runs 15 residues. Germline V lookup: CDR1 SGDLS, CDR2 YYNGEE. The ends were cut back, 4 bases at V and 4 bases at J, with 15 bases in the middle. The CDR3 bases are TGTGCCAGCAGCCCCGACTTAACCTCTTACAATGAGCAGTTCTTC. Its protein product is CASSPDLTSYNEQFF.

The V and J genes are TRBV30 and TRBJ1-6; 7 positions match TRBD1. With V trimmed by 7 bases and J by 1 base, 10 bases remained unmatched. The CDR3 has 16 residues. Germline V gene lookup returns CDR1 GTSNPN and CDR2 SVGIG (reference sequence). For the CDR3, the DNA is TGTGCCTTGCTGACAGGGAGGAATTCCTATAATTCACCCCTCCACTTT. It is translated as CALLTGRNSYNSPLHF.

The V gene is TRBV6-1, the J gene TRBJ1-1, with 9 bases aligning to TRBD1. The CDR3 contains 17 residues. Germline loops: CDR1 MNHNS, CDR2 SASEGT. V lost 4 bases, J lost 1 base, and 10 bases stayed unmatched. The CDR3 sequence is CASSGTGGPQTNTEAFF. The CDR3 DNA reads TGTGCCAGCAGTGGTACAGGGGGCCCTCAGACGAACACTGAAGCTTTCTTT.

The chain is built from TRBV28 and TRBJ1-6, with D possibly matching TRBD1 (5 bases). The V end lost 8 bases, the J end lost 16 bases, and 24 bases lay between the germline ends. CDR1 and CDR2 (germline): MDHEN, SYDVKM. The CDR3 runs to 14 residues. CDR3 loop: CASGSRQGPASLHF. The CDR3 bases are TGTGCCAGCGGGTCAAGGCAGGGTCCCGCCTCTCTCCACTTT. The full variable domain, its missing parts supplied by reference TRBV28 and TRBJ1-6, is DVKVTQSSRYLVKRTGEKVFLECVQDMDHENMFWYRQDPGLGLRLIYFSYDVKMKEKGDIPEGYSVSREKKERFSLILESASTNQTSMYLCASGSRQGPASLHFGNGTRLTVT.